The entry that follows covers one TCR beta chain sequence. Antigen: not known. The data stem from a study of shared clonotypes between healthy human individuals. General observations from the study: It was observed that approximately 5% of naive CD4 clonotypes were shared across a few donors. Larger richness was generally estimated for naive than memory subsets. Sampling included only blood; tissue repertoires likely differ.

Terminally differentiated effector memory CD45RA+ cells were excluded from the naive CD8 cells, which were CD45RO-negative and positively selected for CCR7. Per germline, CDR1 SGHAT and CDR2 FQNNGV. CDR3 length equals 15 residues. V lost 7 bases and J lost 6; bases outside the gene matches: 9. Some 28,000 T cell genomes (about 0.2 ug DNA) went into each sorted-subset replicate. Only in-frame clones appear in the TCRdb table, and some are missing; sequencing was by immunoSEQ multiplex PCR. The sample yields about 650,000 clones, 95% to 96% seen once. V gene TRBV11-2 combines with J gene TRBJ2-1; 10 bases are shared with TRBD2. The source of this sequence is a woman in her twenties or thirties in good health. The source material was naive CD8+ T cells sorted from blood. This chain's CDR3 is CASTSKAGGTNEQFF. For the CDR3, the DNA is TGTGCCAGCACCTCTAAAGCGGGAGGGACCAATGAGCAGTTCTTC. Using reference TRBV11-2 and TRBJ2-1 for the parts outside the CDR3, the full variable domain is EAGVAQSPRYKIIEKRQSVAFWCNPISGHATLYWYQQILGQGPKLLIQFQNNGVVDDSQLPKDRFSAERLKGVDSTLKIQPAKLEDSAVYLCASTSKAGGTNEQFFGPGTRLTVL.